The 6 T cell receptor beta chains presented below share a single source sample, sequenced in a study of blood T cell repertoires in COVID-19. Only in-frame clones appear in the TCRdb table, and some are missing; sequencing was by immunoSEQ multiplex PCR. The data hold around 270,000 clones, with approximately 90% observed a single time. The specimen was peripheral blood. Receptors were obtained from a man aged 40-49 years with acute or convalescent COVID-19.

This clone was picked up a small number of times. The chain couples TRBV5-4 to TRBJ1-1; 7 nucleotides match TRBD1. The CDR3 spans 14 residues. V trimming: 4 bases; J trimming: 11 bases; junction bases outside the gene matches: 14. Germline CDR1 reads SGHNT; CDR2 reads YYREEE (reference sequence). The CDR3 DNA reads TGTGCCAGCAGCCTGGACCGGACAGGATTTATGGCTTTCTTT. Its translation: CASSLDRTGFMAFF.

In this sample, this clone turned up once. The chain is built from TRBV10-3 and TRBJ2-2, with 7 bases matching TRBD1. The length of the CDR3 is 16 residues. J lost 0 bases, V lost 6 bases, and 7 bases had no gene match. Per germline, CDR1 ENHRY and CDR2 SYGVKD. As DNA, the CDR3 is TGTGCCATCAGCGAGGTGGGGACAGCGAACACCGGGGAGCTGTTTTTT. This gives the protein CAISEVGTANTGELFF.

J is TRBJ2-7 and V is TRBV30; 8 nucleotides match TRBD1. Germline V gene sequence: CDR1 GTSNPN, CDR2 SVGIG (reference sequence). The CDR3 is made up of 11 amino acids. J gave up 5 bases and V 5 bases, and 2 bases lay outside the gene matches. DNA for the CDR3: TGTGCCTGGGCGGACAGGGACGAGCAGTACTTC. Protein sequence: CAWADRDEQYF. Full variable domain (outside the CDR3, taken from reference TRBV30 and TRBJ2-7): SQTIHQWPATLVQPVGSPLSLECTVEGTSNPNLYWYRQAAGRGLQLLFYSVGIGQISSEVPQNLSASRPQDRQFILSSKKLLLSDSGFYLCAWADRDEQYFGPGTRLTVT.

The CDR3 coding sequence is TGCGCCAGCAGTCGACAGGGAGATACGCAGTATTTT. Protein product: CASSRQGDTQYF. The chain carries TRBV10-2 and TRBJ2-3, with TRBD1 matching 7 bases. Germline V CDR1 and CDR2: WSHSY, SAAADI. The trim removed 5 bases at V and 5 bases at J, leaving 1 base unmatched. This CDR3 has 12 residues.

This CDR3 is CASSLGQGANIQYF. The CDR3 DNA follows: TGTGCCAGCAGCTTAGGTCAGGGGGCGAACATTCAGTACTTC. The V call is TRBV7-9, the J call TRBJ2-4; 8 bases match TRBD1. The V segment lost 1 base and the J segment 7 bases; nucleotides outside the gene matches: 3. Germline-derived CDR1 and CDR2 are SEHNR and FQNEAQ (reference sequence). This CDR3 has 14 amino acids. The whole variable domain, remainder taken from reference TRBV7-9 and TRBJ2-4, is DTGVSQNPRHKITKRGQNVTFRCDPISEHNRLYWYRQTLGQGPEFLTYFQNEAQLEKSRLLSDRFSAERPKGSFSTLEIQRTEQGDSAMYLCASSLGQGANIQYFGAGTRLSVL.

This clone was counted once. The chain recombines TRBV12-5 with TRBJ2-7; TRBD1 matches 7 bases. CDR1 is LGHNT and CDR2 is FRNRAP in the germline V gene. The CDR3 contains 16 residues. The trim removed 3 bases at V and 3 bases at J, leaving 11 bases unmatched. CDR3 protein: CASGLIPGQRVYEQYF. In DNA, the CDR3 is TGTGCTAGTGGTTTAATCCCGGGACAGAGAGTCTACGAGCAGTACTTC.